Listed here are 25 T cell receptor beta chains from one sample, sequenced in a study of vaccination and CD4 T cells after COVID-19. These receptors' antigens are unknown. Treatment described: roughly 11-day PBMC culture with coronavirus spike peptide pools or control peptides (ViraFEST assay). Cultured CD4+ T cells had their DNA profiled by the Oncomine TCR Beta short-read assay. TCRdb reanalysed the PCR reads using MiXCR and keeps one entry per CDR3 protein. Of approximately 15,000 distinct CDR3 sequences listed, 55% to 70% are singletons. The source material was CD4+ T cells from blood, cultured in vitro. The receptor source for this set is a human donor who had recovered from COVID-19.

This clonotype was counted a few times. The chain uses TRBV2 and TRBJ1-1, with TRBD1 identical over 9 bases. V lost 7 bases, J lost 4 bases, and 10 bases stayed unmatched. The CDR3 is made up of 15 amino acids. Germline CDR1 and CDR2: SNHLY and FYNNEI. The CDR3, as DNA: TGTGCCAGCAATATACAGGGGGCTTTGGCCACTGAAGCTTTCTTT. This gives the protein CASNIQGALATEAFF.

This sequence joins TRBV28 and TRBJ1-1, with 9 positions matching TRBD1. This CDR3 contains 16 residues. Per the germline V gene, CDR1 is MDHEN and CDR2 is SYDVKM. J lost 0 bases, V lost 5 bases, and 7 bases had no gene match. Here the CDR3 reads CASSRRDRVLNTEAFF. The CDR3 bases are TGTGCCAGCAGTCGCCGGGACAGGGTGTTGAACACTGAAGCTTTCTTT.

In its sample, this clonotype was seen a few times. This CDR3 reads CASSLLQGGYTF. CDR3 DNA: TGTGCCAGCAGTTTATTACAGGGAGGCTACACCTTC. This chain connects TRBV28 to TRBJ1-2; D perhaps matches TRBD1 (6 bases). The length of the CDR3 is 12 residues. V was clipped by 1 base and J by 8 bases, with 8 bases between them. Germline CDR1 and CDR2: MDHEN and SYDVKM.

A single count supports this clonotype. V is TRBV15 and J is TRBJ2-7; 10 bases line up with TRBD1. CDR1 and CDR2 from the germline V gene are LNHNV and YYDKDF (reference sequence). The CDR3 has 16 residues. After removal of 0 bases from V and 7 bases from J, the junction contained 9 bases not matched to a gene. In nucleotides, the CDR3 is TGTGCCACCAGCAGAGATCGCGGGACAGGGGTTGGGGAGCAGTACTTC. Protein product: CATSRDRGTGVGEQYF. Combining the CDR3 with reference TRBV15 and TRBJ2-7 gives the whole variable domain DAMVIQNPRYQVTQFGKPVTLSCSQTLNHNVMYWYQQKSSQAPKLLFHYYDKDFNNEADTPDNFQSRRPNTSFCFLDIRSPGLGDTAMYLCATSRDRGTGVGEQYFGPGTRLTVT.

The rearrangement links TRBV6-1 to TRBJ2-7; D uncertain. V lost 0 bases, J lost 2 bases, and 5 bases lay in between. Germline V gene data show CDR1 as MNHNS and CDR2 as SASEGT. This CDR3 is 13 amino acids long. CDR3 residues: CASSEAGTYEQYF. CDR3 in DNA: TGTGCCAGCAGTGAAGCGGGGACCTACGAGCAGTACTTC.

The genes are TRBV12-3 or TRBV12-4 and TRBJ1-5, with TRBD1 identical over 9 bases. CDR3 length: 14 amino acids. With 6 bases clipped from V and 4 bases from J, the junction kept 4 bases outside the gene matches. The CDR3 region is CASSTTGGNQPQHF. CDR3 bases: TGTGCCAGCAGCACGACAGGGGGAAATCAGCCCCAGCATTTT.

The chain uses TRBV7-2 and TRBJ1-5; 7 bases are shared with TRBD1. Germline lookup yields CDR1 SGHTA and CDR2 FQGNSA. With 5 bases clipped from V and 8 bases from J, the junction kept 12 bases outside the gene matches. The CDR3 is 15 residues long. In nucleotides, the CDR3 is TGTGCCAGCAGCCCCGGGGACAGCGGTTCGGAGCCCCAGCATTTT. Translating it yields CASSPGDSGSEPQHF.

The rearrangement joins TRBV20-1 to TRBJ1-5; the D gene is possibly TRBD1 (5 bases). The CDR3 length is 15 residues. V shed 5 bases and J shed 0 bases, with 14 bases lying between them. Germline V CDR1 and CDR2: DFQATT, SNEGSKA (reference sequence). Here the CDR3 reads CSAQTVIYSNQPQHF. In DNA form, the CDR3 reads TGCAGTGCTCAGACAGTGATCTATAGCAATCAGCCCCAGCATTTT.

This chain's CDR3 is CASSVGAGEGFAETQYF. The CDR3 coding sequence is TGTGCCAGCAGTGTGGGAGCGGGAGAGGGGTTTGCGGAGACCCAGTACTTC. The rearrangement joins TRBV2 to TRBJ2-5, with TRBD2 matching over 8 bases. CDR1 is SNHLY and CDR2 is FYNNEI in the germline V gene. V lost 4 bases and J lost 5; bases outside the gene matches: 15. The CDR3 covers 17 residues.

This chain uses TRBV28 with TRBJ2-7, with TRBD2 matching 8 bases. The J segment lost 5 bases and the V segment lost 6 bases, leaving 9 bases of the junction unmatched. CDR3 length: 14 residues. Germline V gene sequence: CDR1 MDHEN, CDR2 SYDVKM. CDR3 amino acids: CASRSGTSSHEQYF. CDR3 sequence (DNA): TGTGCCAGCAGATCCGGGACTAGTTCCCACGAGCAGTACTTC.

The rearrangement uses TRBV11-2 and TRBJ1-6; 7 positions agree with TRBD1. CDR3 length equals 18 residues. Germline CDR1 and CDR2: SGHAT and FQNNGV. The J segment lost 0 bases and the V segment lost 5 bases, leaving 10 bases of the junction unmatched. CDR3 amino acids: CASSQRPGGHSYNSPLHF. CDR3 DNA sequence: TGTGCCAGCAGCCAAAGGCCAGGGGGGCACTCCTATAATTCACCCCTCCACTTT. Drawing the rest from reference TRBV11-2 and TRBJ1-6, the complete variable domain is EAGVAQSPRYKIIEKRQSVAFWCNPISGHATLYWYQQILGQGPKLLIQFQNNGVVDDSQLPKDRFSAERLKGVDSTLKIQPAKLEDSAVYLCASSQRPGGHSYNSPLHFGNGTRLTVT.

The V gene is TRBV6-1, the J gene TRBJ1-1, with a weak D call TRBD1 (5 bases). This CDR3 has 14 residues. Deletions cut 2 bases from V and 1 base from J, with 8 bases between. Germline lookup yields CDR1 MNHNS and CDR2 SASEGT. The CDR3 loop is CASSEWGGNTEAFF. DNA of the CDR3: TGTGCCAGCAGTGAATGGGGGGGGAACACTGAAGCTTTCTTT.

The chain is built from TRBV7-3 and TRBJ1-6; perhaps TRBD1 as D (6 bases). Trimming removed 5 bases from V and 7 bases from J, with 15 bases in between. Germline V gene lookup returns CDR1 SGHTA and CDR2 FQGTGA. The CDR3 runs 15 residues. Here the CDR3 DNA reads TGTGCCAGCAGCCGAGACGGGACAATGAATTCACCCCTCCACTTT. Its translation is CASSRDGTMNSPLHF.

The chain joins TRBV19 to TRBJ2-1; the D gene is possibly TRBD2 (6 bases). The CDR3 totals 10 residues. The germline V gene has CDR1 LNHDA and CDR2 SQIVND (reference sequence). Trimming shortened V by 5 bases and J by 16 bases, and 12 bases separated the two germline ends. The CDR3, as DNA: TGTGCCAGTAGTGCCGGGACTCCCTTCTTC. Translation gives CASSAGTPFF.

The chain uses TRBV7-9 and TRBJ1-1, with D tentatively TRBD1 (6 bases). The ends were cut back, 5 bases at V and 0 bases at J, with 10 bases in the middle. The CDR3 length is 14 residues. Per the germline V gene, CDR1 is SEHNR and CDR2 is FQNEAQ (reference sequence). For the CDR3, the DNA is TGTGCCAGCAGCCCGAGGACAGTGAACACTGAAGCTTTCTTT. It translates to CASSPRTVNTEAFF.

The table lists this clonotype with a count of one. The rearrangement uses TRBV20-1 and TRBJ2-7; 12 nucleotides line up with TRBD1. Germline V gives CDR1 DFQATT, CDR2 SNEGSKA (reference sequence). The CDR3 is made up of 17 amino acids. V lost 6 bases, J lost 4 bases, and 16 bases stayed unmatched. The CDR3, as DNA: TGCAGTGCCTCCGGGACAGGGGGCTCTAGCGGCGGATACGAGCAGTACTTC. Its protein product is CSASGTGGSSGGYEQYF.

V is TRBV6-2 or TRBV6-3 and J is TRBJ2-1; D is undetermined. Germline CDR1 reads MNHEY; CDR2 reads SVGEGT. V was clipped by 10 bases and J by 6 bases, with 13 bases between them. This CDR3 comprises 12 residues. The CDR3 bases are TGTGCCACCGTCAGACTTCCCAATGAGCAGTTCTTC. Protein: CATVRLPNEQFF.

The chain employs TRBV7-6 and TRBJ2-7, with 8 bases fitting TRBD2. Looked up from germline, CDR1 is SGHVS and CDR2 is FNYEAQ. The CDR3 runs 15 residues. The J segment lost 6 bases and the V segment lost 8 bases, leaving 15 bases of the junction unmatched. The CDR3 here is CASAQGQAGVGEQYF. CDR3 coding DNA: TGTGCCAGCGCGCAAGGACAAGCGGGAGTAGGCGAGCAGTACTTC.

V is TRBV4-1 and J is TRBJ1-5; D is undetermined. Per germline, CDR1 MGHRA and CDR2 YSYEKL. This CDR3 spans 14 amino acids. The V end lost 1 base, the J end lost 7 bases, and 11 bases lay between the germline ends. This chain's CDR3 is CASSQVARQQPQHF. For the CDR3, the DNA is TGCGCCAGCAGCCAAGTTGCAAGGCAACAGCCCCAGCATTTT.

The gene calls are TRBV7-3 and TRBJ2-3; TRBD2 aligns across 9 bases. Per germline, CDR1 SGHTA and CDR2 FQGTGA. There are 18 residues in the CDR3. Trimming at V came to 1 base and at J to 2 bases, leaving 10 bases not matched to a gene. The DNA for the CDR3 is TGTGCCAGCAGCTTAAACTCCTTAGCGGGAGTTGCCACAGATACGCAGTATTTT. Its translation is CASSLNSLAGVATDTQYF.

J is TRBJ1-5 and V is TRBV28, with D unclear. V was pared by 2 bases and J by 0 bases, with 5 bases between. From germline, CDR1 is MDHEN and CDR2 SYDVKM. The CDR3 length is 14 residues. The CDR3 sequence is CASSLQISNQPQHF. The CDR3 DNA follows: TGTGCCAGCAGTTTACAGATTAGCAATCAGCCCCAGCATTTT.

This chain links TRBV18 with TRBJ2-7; weak D call: TRBD2 (5 bases). The germline V gene has CDR1 KGHSH and CDR2 LQKENI. CDR3 length equals 13 residues. V was trimmed by 4 bases and J by 1 base, leaving 8 bases between them. In DNA form, the CDR3 reads TGTGCCAGCTCACTTCGAGGGTCCTACGAGCAGTACTTC. Its translation is CASSLRGSYEQYF.

The sample holds a few counts of this clonotype. V and J are TRBV19 and TRBJ1-5, with TRBD1 matching 8 bases. The V gene end was trimmed by 3 bases and the J gene end by 7 bases; junction bases not matched to a gene: 8. Germline V gene lookup returns CDR1 LNHDA and CDR2 SQIVND (reference sequence). This CDR3 has 15 amino acids. The CDR3 spells CASSIRTGSGQPQHF. The CDR3 DNA follows: TGTGCCAGTAGTATTCGGACAGGGTCAGGACAGCCCCAGCATTTT.

This rearrangement joins TRBV6-2 or TRBV6-3 to TRBJ1-1, with 9 positions matching TRBD1. Germline V gene lookup returns CDR1 MNHEY and CDR2 SVGEGT. The CDR3 length is 15 residues. The ends lost 8 bases at V and 0 bases at J; junction bases unmatched: 7. This CDR3 reads CASAPGQGMNTEAFF. DNA for the CDR3: TGTGCCAGCGCACCGGGACAGGGTATGAACACTGAAGCTTTCTTT.

This chain joins TRBV20-1 and TRBJ2-1, with D uncertain. V lost 4 bases and J 4 bases, leaving 2 bases between the germline ends. Germline lookup yields CDR1 DFQATT and CDR2 SNEGSKA (reference sequence). There are 10 residues in the CDR3. The CDR3 DNA sequence: TGCAGTGCTATATACAATGAGCAGTTCTTC. Its protein is CSAIYNEQFF.